The 9 T cell receptor beta chains below all came from one sample that was sequenced in a study of T cells in Graves' hyperthyroidism and ophthalmopathy. RNA transcripts were the template for amplifying TCR beta CDR3 regions. The study used the HTBI primer set for a first-round RT-PCR of the TCR CDR3. TCRdb reprocessed the multiplex PCR reads via MiXCR and lists one record per CDR3 protein. This table has a few hundred thousand distinct CDR3 sequences, around 15% appearing once. Sequencing was performed on blood. The source is a woman aged 40 to 49 with Graves' ophthalmopathy.

The gene calls are TRBV7-2 and TRBJ1-5, with TRBD1 matching 12 bases. Unmatched junction bases numbered 14, after V lost 5 bases and J lost 0 bases. The CDR3 runs to 20 residues. Germline V gene lookup returns CDR1 SGHTA and CDR2 FQGNSA. The CDR3 loop is CASSPGTGGLRAYSNQPQHF. Written as DNA, the CDR3 is TGTGCCAGCAGCCCCGGGACAGGGGGCCTCCGTGCTTATAGCAATCAGCCCCAGCATTTT.

The chain links TRBV27 to TRBJ2-7; 11 nucleotides line up with TRBD1. This CDR3 region has 12 residues. Germline lookup yields CDR1 MNHEY and CDR2 SMNVEV (reference sequence). The CDR3 protein is CGSGQGAYEQYF. DNA of the CDR3: TGTGGCTCGGGACAGGGGGCCTACGAGCAGTACTTC.

The genes are TRBV27 and TRBJ2-5, with D possibly TRBD2 on 6 matching bases. CDR1 and CDR2 (germline): MNHEY, SMNVEV (reference sequence). The CDR3 totals 15 residues. V was shortened by 5 bases and J by 5 bases, with 18 bases between the two germline ends. CDR3 amino acids: CASSQLTGVVETQYF. The CDR3 nucleotides read TGTGCCAGCAGTCAACTAACGGGAGTGGTGGAGACCCAGTACTTC.

This clonotype was seen only a few times. This sequence joins TRBV2 and TRBJ1-3; TRBD1 matches 9 bases. The V gene end was trimmed by 0 bases and the J gene end by 0 bases; junction bases not matched to a gene: 9. Germline V lookup: CDR1 SNHLY, CDR2 FYNNEI. CDR3 length equals 19 residues. CDR3 residues: CASSEALLGQGFSGNTIYF. The CDR3 bases are TGTGCCAGCAGTGAAGCGCTTCTGGGACAGGGTTTCTCTGGAAACACCATATATTTT.

This clonotype was seen repeatedly, ten times or more. The chain recombines TRBV18 with TRBJ1-2, with D possibly being TRBD1 (6 bases). The germline V and J ends were trimmed by 3 bases and 7 bases, with 12 bases remaining between them. This CDR3 has 13 residues. Germline CDR1 is KGHSH and CDR2 is LQKENI. In DNA form, the CDR3 reads TGTGCCAGCTCACCGCGGGCAGGGGTTGGCTACACCTTC. This sequence encodes CASSPRAGVGYTF. The complete variable domain, with remaining parts taken from reference TRBV18 and TRBJ1-2, reads NAGVMQNPRHLVRRRGQEARLRCSPMKGHSHVYWYRQLPEEGLKFMVYLQKENIIDESGMPKERFSAEFPKEGPSILRIQQVVRGDSAAYFCASSPRAGVGYTFGSGTRLTVV.

This clonotype has at least ten counts. This chain connects TRBV5-1 to TRBJ2-5; 7 nucleotides line up with TRBD1. CDR3 length: 13 residues. V shed 2 bases, J shed 4 bases, and the junction held 2 bases outside the gene matches. Germline V CDR1 and CDR2: SGHRS, YFSETQ. This chain's CDR3 is CASSLHRGETQYF. For the CDR3, the DNA is TGCGCCAGCAGCTTACACAGGGGAGAGACCCAGTACTTC. Complete variable domain (other parts from reference TRBV5-1 and TRBJ2-5): KAGVTQTPRYLIKTRGQQVTLSCSPISGHRSVSWYQQTPGQGLQFLFEYFSETQRNKGNFPGRFSGRQFSNSRSEMNVSTLELGDSALYLCASSLHRGETQYFGPGTRLLVL.

V gene TRBV5-1 combines with J gene TRBJ2-3, with 8 bases identical to TRBD2. The CDR3 covers 16 residues. The trim removed 0 bases at V and 2 bases at J, leaving 5 bases unmatched. Germline loops: CDR1 SGHRS, CDR2 YFSETQ. CDR3 in amino acids: CASSLASGGVTDTQYF. DNA for the CDR3: TGCGCCAGCAGCTTGGCCAGCGGGGGTGTCACAGATACGCAGTATTTT.

This clonotype was detected many times. The gene calls are TRBV12-3 or TRBV12-4 and TRBJ2-3; possibly TRBD1 for D (6 bases). The CDR3 covers 15 residues. Deletions cut 6 bases from V and 1 base from J, with 14 bases between. CDR3 protein: CASSQGLGGTDTQYF. The CDR3 DNA follows: TGTGCCAGCAGCCAGGGGCTGGGCGGCACAGATACGCAGTATTTT.

This CDR3 is CASSSQGTQPQHF. The DNA for the CDR3 is TGTGCCAGTAGTAGTCAGGGAACTCAGCCCCAGCATTTT. The chain couples TRBV19 to TRBJ1-5; tentatively, D is TRBD1 (5 bases). Trimming stripped 4 bases from V and 6 bases from J, with 10 bases between. There are 13 residues in the CDR3. Germline lookup yields CDR1 LNHDA and CDR2 SQIVND (reference sequence).